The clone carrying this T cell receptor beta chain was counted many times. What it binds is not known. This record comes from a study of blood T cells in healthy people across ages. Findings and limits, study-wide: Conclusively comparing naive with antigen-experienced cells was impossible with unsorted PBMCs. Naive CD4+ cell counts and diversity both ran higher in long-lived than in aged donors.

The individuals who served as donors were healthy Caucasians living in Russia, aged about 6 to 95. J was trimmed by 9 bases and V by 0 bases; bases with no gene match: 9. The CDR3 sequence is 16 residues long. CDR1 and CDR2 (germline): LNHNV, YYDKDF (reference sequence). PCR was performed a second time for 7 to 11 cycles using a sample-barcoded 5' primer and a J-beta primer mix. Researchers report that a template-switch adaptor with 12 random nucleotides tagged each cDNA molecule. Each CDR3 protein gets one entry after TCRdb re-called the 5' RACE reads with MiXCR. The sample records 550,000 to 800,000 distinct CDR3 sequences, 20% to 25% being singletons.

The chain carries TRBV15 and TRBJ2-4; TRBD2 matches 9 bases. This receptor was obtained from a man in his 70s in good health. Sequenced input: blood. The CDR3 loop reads CATSRDSREGSGIQYF. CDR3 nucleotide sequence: TGTGCCACCAGCAGAGATTCGCGGGAGGGCTCGGGCATTCAGTACTTC.